The sequence of this TCR beta chain was determined in a study of cytomegalovirus exposure and HLA in healthy donors. Study-wide findings and caveats: Across all donors, roughly uniform sequencing depth was an assumption of the presence/absence analyses.

Concerning this clone itself: Its specificity is not known.

13 Jbeta primers and 60 Vbeta primers were used for the PCR. Original processing methods: Later, about 80 million unique TCR beta chains were counted in an analysis, and roughly 10 million of them were shared. The data were produced by immunoSEQ multiplex PCR, yet TCRdb's version contains in-frame clones alone and is incomplete. That table supplies the V and J calls and clone size; D and trimming were determined from the DNA. The sample records tens of thousands of clones, roughly three fifths being singletons. The CDR3 covers 14 residues. CDR1 is LNHDA and CDR2 is SQIVND in the germline V gene (reference sequence). After removal of 3 bases from V and 4 bases from J, the junction contained 3 bases not matched to a gene.

The chain links TRBV19 to TRBJ2-7, with 10 bases matching TRBD1. The sample taken for sequencing was PBMCs. This clonotype was sampled from a man younger than 40 in good health and CMV-seronegative. CDR3 coding DNA: TGTGCCAGTAGTATGACAGGGGGCCGGTACGAGCAGTACTTC. Its protein is CASSMTGGRYEQYF.